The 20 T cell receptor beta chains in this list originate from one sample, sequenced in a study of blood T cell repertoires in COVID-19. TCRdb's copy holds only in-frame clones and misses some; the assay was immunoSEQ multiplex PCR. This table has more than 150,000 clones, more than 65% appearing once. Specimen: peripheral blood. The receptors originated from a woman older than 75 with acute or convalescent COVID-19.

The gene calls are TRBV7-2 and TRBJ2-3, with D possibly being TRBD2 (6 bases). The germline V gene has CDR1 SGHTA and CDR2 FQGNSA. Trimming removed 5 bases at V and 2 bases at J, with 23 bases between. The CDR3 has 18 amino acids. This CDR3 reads CASSAGTSRVGYTDTQYF. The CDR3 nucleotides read TGTGCCAGCAGCGCGGGGACCTCGCGAGTAGGTTACACAGATACGCAGTATTTT.

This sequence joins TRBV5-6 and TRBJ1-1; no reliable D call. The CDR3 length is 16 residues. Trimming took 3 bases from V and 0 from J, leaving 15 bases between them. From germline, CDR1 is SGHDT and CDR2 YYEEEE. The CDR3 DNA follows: TGTGCCAGCAGCTCACGGACTTTTATAATGAACACTGAAGCTTTCTTT. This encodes CASSSRTFIMNTEAFF.

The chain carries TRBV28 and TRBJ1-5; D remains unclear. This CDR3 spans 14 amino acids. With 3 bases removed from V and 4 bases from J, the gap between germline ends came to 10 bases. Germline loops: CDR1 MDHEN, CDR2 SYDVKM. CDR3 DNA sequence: TGTGCCAGCAGTTTGGGCCAGTATAATCAGCCCCAGCATTTT. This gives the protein CASSLGQYNQPQHF.

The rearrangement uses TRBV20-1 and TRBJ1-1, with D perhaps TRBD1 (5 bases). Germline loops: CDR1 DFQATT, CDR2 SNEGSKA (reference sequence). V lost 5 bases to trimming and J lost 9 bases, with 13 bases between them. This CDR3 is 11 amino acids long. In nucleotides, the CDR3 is TGCAGTGCTTACAGGCAGCGAAAAGCTTTCTTT. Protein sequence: CSAYRQRKAFF.

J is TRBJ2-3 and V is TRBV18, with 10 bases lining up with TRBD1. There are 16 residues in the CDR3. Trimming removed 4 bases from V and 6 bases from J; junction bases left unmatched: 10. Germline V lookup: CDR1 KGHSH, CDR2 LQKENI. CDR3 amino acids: CASSRSGTGVADTQYF. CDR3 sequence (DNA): TGTGCCAGCTCACGATCCGGGACAGGGGTCGCCGATACGCAGTATTTT. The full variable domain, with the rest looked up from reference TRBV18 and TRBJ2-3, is NAGVMQNPRHLVRRRGQEARLRCSPMKGHSHVYWYRQLPEEGLKFMVYLQKENIIDESGMPKERFSAEFPKEGPSILRIQQVVRGDSAAYFCASSRSGTGVADTQYFGPGTRLTVL.

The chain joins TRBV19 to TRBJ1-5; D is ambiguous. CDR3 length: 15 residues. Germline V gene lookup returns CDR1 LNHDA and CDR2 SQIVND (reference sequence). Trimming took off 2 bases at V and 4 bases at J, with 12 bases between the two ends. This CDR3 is CASSISRPPNQPQHF. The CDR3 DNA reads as TGTGCCAGTAGTATATCCAGGCCCCCTAATCAGCCCCAGCATTTT.

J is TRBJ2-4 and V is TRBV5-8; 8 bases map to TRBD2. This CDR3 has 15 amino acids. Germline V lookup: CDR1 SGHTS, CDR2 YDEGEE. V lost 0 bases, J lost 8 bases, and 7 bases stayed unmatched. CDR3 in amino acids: CASSLAGGELHIQYF. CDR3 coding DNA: TGTGCCAGCAGCTTGGCCGGGGGGGAATTACACATTCAGTACTTC. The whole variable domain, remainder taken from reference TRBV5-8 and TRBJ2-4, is EAGVTQSPTHLIKTRGQQATLRCSPISGHTSVYWYQQALGLGLQFLLWYDEGEERNRGNFPPRFSGRQFPNYSSELNVNALELEDSALYLCASSLAGGELHIQYFGAGTRLSVL.

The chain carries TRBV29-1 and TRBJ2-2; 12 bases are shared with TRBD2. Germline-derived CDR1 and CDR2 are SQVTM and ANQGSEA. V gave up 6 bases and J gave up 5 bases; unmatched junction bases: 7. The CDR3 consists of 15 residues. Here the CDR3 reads CSVQWTSGVTGELFF. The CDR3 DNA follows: TGCAGCGTCCAATGGACTAGCGGGGTTACCGGGGAGCTGTTTTTT.

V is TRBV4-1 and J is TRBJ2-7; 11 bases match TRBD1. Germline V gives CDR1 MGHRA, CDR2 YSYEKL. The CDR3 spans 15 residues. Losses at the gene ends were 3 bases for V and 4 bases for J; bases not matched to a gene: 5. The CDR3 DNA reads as TGCGCCAGCAGCCACTGGACAGGGGGCAAATACGAGCAGTACTTC. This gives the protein CASSHWTGGKYEQYF.

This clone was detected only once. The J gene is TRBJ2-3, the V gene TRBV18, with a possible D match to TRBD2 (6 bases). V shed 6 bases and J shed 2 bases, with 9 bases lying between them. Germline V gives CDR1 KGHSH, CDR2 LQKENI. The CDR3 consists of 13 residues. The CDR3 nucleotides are TGTGCCAGCTCCGGAGGGTCCACAGATACGCAGTATTTT. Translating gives CASSGGSTDTQYF.

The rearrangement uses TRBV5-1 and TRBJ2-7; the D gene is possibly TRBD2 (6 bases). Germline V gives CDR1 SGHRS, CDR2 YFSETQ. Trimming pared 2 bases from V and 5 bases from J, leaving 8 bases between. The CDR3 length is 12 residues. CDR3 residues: CASSFPGDEQYF. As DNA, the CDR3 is TGCGCCAGCAGCTTTCCGGGAGACGAGCAGTACTTC.

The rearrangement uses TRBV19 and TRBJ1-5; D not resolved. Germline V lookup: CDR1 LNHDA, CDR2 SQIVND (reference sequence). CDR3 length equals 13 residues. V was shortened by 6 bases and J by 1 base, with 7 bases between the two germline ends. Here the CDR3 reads CASREESNQPQHF. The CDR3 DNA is TGTGCCAGTAGGGAGGAGAGCAATCAGCCCCAGCATTTT.

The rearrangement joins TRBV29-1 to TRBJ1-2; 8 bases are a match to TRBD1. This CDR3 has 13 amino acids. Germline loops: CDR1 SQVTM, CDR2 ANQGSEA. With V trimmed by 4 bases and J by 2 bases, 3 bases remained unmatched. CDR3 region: CSVVDRANYGYTF. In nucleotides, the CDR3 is TGCAGCGTTGTGGACAGGGCGAACTATGGCTACACCTTC. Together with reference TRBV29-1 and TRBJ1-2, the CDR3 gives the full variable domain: SAVISQKPSRDICQRGTSLTIQCQVDSQVTMMFWYRQQPGQSLTLIATANQGSEATYESGFVIDKFPISRPNLTFSTLTVSNMSPEDSSIYLCSVVDRANYGYTFGSGTRLTVV.

CDR3 loop: CASGDRNEKLFF. The CDR3 region has the DNA TGTGCTAGTGGCGACAGGAATGAAAAACTGTTTTTT. The chain recombines TRBV12-5 with TRBJ1-4; TRBD1 might be the D (6 bases). The CDR3 length is 12 residues. The germline V and J ends were trimmed by 6 bases and 5 bases, with 7 bases remaining between them. The V gene's germline CDR1 is LGHNT and CDR2 FRNRAP.

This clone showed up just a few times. The CDR3 spells CASSPGQFPSTDTQYF. The CDR3, as DNA: TGTGCCAGCAGCCCCGGACAGTTCCCTAGCACAGATACGCAGTATTTT. The chain combines TRBV11-2 with TRBJ2-3, with D possibly matching TRBD1 (6 bases). The V and J ends lost 5 bases and 0 bases respectively, with 15 bases between them. CDR1 is SGHAT and CDR2 is FQNNGV in the germline V gene. CDR3 length equals 16 residues.

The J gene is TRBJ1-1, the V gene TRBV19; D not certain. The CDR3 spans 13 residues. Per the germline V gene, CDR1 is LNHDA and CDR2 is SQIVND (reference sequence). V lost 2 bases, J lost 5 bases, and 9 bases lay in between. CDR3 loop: CASSISSFTEAFF. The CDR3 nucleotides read TGTGCCAGTAGTATAAGCTCTTTTACTGAAGCTTTCTTT.

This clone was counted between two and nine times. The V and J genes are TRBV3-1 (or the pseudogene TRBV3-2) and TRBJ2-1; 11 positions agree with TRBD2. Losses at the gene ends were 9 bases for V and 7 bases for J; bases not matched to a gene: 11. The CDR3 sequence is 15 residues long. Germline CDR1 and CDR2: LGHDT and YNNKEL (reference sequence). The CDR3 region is CASTSGSGFRNEQFF. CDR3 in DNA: TGTGCCAGTACTAGCGGGAGTGGGTTTCGGAATGAGCAGTTCTTC.

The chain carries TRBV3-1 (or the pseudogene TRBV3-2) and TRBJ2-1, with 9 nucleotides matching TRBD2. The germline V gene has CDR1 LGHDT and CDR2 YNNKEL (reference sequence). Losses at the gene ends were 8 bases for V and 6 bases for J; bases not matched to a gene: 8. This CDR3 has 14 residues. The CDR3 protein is CASGLWTSANEQFF. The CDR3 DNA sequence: TGTGCCAGCGGGCTATGGACTAGCGCCAATGAGCAGTTCTTC.

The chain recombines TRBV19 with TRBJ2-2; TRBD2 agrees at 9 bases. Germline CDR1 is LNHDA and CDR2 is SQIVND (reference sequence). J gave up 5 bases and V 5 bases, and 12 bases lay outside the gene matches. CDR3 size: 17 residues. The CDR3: CASSPFGLARKTGELFF. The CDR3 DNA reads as TGTGCCAGTAGTCCCTTTGGACTAGCGCGTAAAACCGGGGAGCTGTTTTTT.

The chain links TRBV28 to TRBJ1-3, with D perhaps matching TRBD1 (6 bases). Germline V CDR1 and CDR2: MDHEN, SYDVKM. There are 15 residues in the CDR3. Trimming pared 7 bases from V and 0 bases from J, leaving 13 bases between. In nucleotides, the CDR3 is TGTGCCAGCACCTCCGACAGGTTCTCTGGAAACACCATATATTTT. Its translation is CASTSDRFSGNTIYF.